This T cell receptor beta chain was profiled in a study of shared clonotypes between healthy human individuals. General study points: Across four donors, naive CD4 shared around 5%, naive CD8 over 3%, memory CD4 roughly 2.3%, memory CD8 0.4%.

Some clones are missing from TCRdb's copy, which holds only in-frame ones; the method was immunoSEQ multiplex PCR. This sample yields around 700,000 clones, of which 55% to 75% are seen a single time; roughly 1.8% belongs to the top ten. A note on this clone: Antigen: not known.

This CDR3 has 16 amino acids. CDR1 is MNHNY, CDR2 SVGAGI, per germline (reference sequence). Trimming stripped 5 bases from V and 4 bases from J, with 18 bases between. The sample comprised memory CD4+ T cells sorted from blood. Subset noted: CD45RA-negative fraction. The TCR originated in a woman aged 30 to 39 in good health. This chain uses TRBV6-6 with TRBJ2-1; possibly TRBD1 for D (8 bases). The CDR3 loop reads CASSHRGGAGYNEQFF. The CDR3 region has the DNA TGTGCCAGCAGTCACAGGGGGGGGGCTGGGTACAATGAGCAGTTCTTC.